Listed below are T cell receptor beta chains from one sample, sequenced in a study of T cell responses to AZD1222 COVID-19 vaccine. Assay: immunoSEQ multiplex PCR; the TCRdb copy retains only in-frame clones and omits some. The sample carries 140,000 to 150,000 clones, about 93% recorded once. Material: peripheral blood, obtained on day 0 of AZD1222 vaccination. These receptors were obtained from an adult in good health. The CDR3 runs from the conserved cysteine through the conserved F or W. D genes are given only for firm matches. Size is omitted from some rows. Given values are once, few, many or a class for expanded clones.

V	size	D	length	J	CDR3	DNA
TRBV5-5	once	NA	16	TRBJ1-2	CASSLRTAPGDYGYTF	TGTGCCAGCAGCTTGAGGACAGCGCCAGGTGACTATGGCTACACCTTC
TRBV21-1	once	NA	14	TRBJ1-2	CASSPSSRHYGYTF	TGTGCCAGCAGCCCCTCATCCCGACACTATGGCTACACCTTC
TRBV28	NA	TRBD1	15	TRBJ1-5	CASSSGQAINQPQHF	TGTGCCAGCAGTTCCGGACAGGCGATCAATCAGCCCCAGCATTTT
TRBV11-3	NA	NA	13	TRBJ2-7	CASSLASGYEQYF	TGTGCCAGCAGCTTAGCTTCCGGCTACGAGCAGTACTTC
TRBV27	NA	TRBD2	17	TRBJ2-1	CASSLPLLAGGPGEQFF	TGTGCCAGCAGTTTACCGTTACTAGCGGGAGGGCCGGGTGAGCAGTTCTTC
TRBV6-6	NA	TRBD2	15	TRBJ2-1	CASSYSLADNNEQFF	TGTGCCAGCAGTTACTCTCTAGCGGATAACAATGAGCAGTTCTTC
TRBV5-1	once	NA	14	TRBJ2-6	CASSFTSGANVLTF	TGCGCCAGCAGCTTCACCTCTGGGGCCAACGTCCTGACTTTC
TRBV6-2/TRBV6-3	NA	NA	13	TRBJ1-1	CASSKMEVTEAFF	TGTGCCAGCAGCAAGATGGAGGTCACTGAAGCTTTCTTT
TRBV2	NA	NA	15	TRBJ2-2	CASSEYRDGAGELFF	TGTGCCAGCAGCGAATACAGGGACGGAGCCGGGGAGCTGTTTTTT
TRBV12-3/TRBV12-4	NA	NA	11	TRBJ2-1	CAAVVADEQFF	TGTGCCGCGGTGGTAGCGGATGAGCAGTTCTTC
TRBV9	NA	NA	15	TRBJ1-6	CASSVGPGGNSPLHF	TGTGCCAGCAGCGTAGGGCCCGGAGGTAATTCACCCCTCCACTTT
TRBV5-6	NA	TRBD1	14	TRBJ1-6	CASSGGTGLLPLHF	TGTGCCAGCAGCGGCGGGACAGGCCTATTGCCCCTCCACTTT
TRBV13	NA	TRBD1	16	TRBJ2-3	CASSSRGQGDLYTQYF	TGTGCCAGCAGCTCACGCGGACAGGGGGATTTGTATACGCAGTATTTT
TRBV30	NA	NA	13	TRBJ1-1	CAWSVGGAGMAFF	TGTGCCTGGAGTGTTGGGGGCGCGGGGATGGCTTTCTTT
TRBV30	NA	NA	14	TRBJ2-7	CAWGDSILSYEQYF	TGTGCCTGGGGAGACAGCATTCTCTCCTACGAGCAGTACTTC
TRBV7-3	once	NA	13	TRBJ2-7	CASSLASRDEQYF	TGTGCCAGCAGCCTTGCCTCTCGCGACGAGCAGTACTTC
TRBV2	once	NA	13	TRBJ1-2	CASSDSRNYGYTF	TGTGCCAGCAGTGACAGCCGGAACTATGGCTACACCTTC
TRBV7-9	NA	NA	15	TRBJ1-4	CASSPSGPSAEKLFF	TGTGCCAGCAGCCCCTCCGGGCCTAGTGCTGAAAAACTGTTTTTT
TRBV21-1	NA	NA	13	TRBJ1-3	CASSPGQGNTIYF	TGTGCCAGCAGTCCCGGACAGGGAAACACCATATATTTT
TRBV18	NA	NA	14	TRBJ1-3	CASSPALSGNTIYF	TGTGCCAGCTCACCGGCACTCTCTGGAAACACCATATATTTT
TRBV2	NA	NA	13	TRBJ1-1	CASSDYFSTEAFF	TGTGCCAGCAGTGATTATTTTTCCACTGAAGCTTTCTTT
TRBV19	NA	TRBD1	13	TRBJ2-7	CASSGQRSYEQYF	TGTGCCAGCTCGGGACAGCGTTCCTACGAGCAGTACTTC
TRBV2	NA	NA	14	TRBJ1-6	CASSVGGYGSPLHF	TGTGCCAGCAGTGTGGGAGGGTACGGTTCACCCCTCCACTTT
TRBV30	NA	TRBD1	11	TRBJ1-1	CAWTQGAEAFF	TGTGCCTGGACACAGGGGGCTGAAGCTTTCTTT
TRBV10-3	NA	NA	15	TRBJ2-7	CAISLDGVSSYEQYF	TGTGCCATCAGCCTGGATGGAGTTAGCTCCTACGAGCAGTACTTC
TRBV5-4	few	NA	12	TRBJ2-3	CASSSFTDTQYF	TGTGCCAGCAGCTCATTCACAGATACGCAGTATTTT
TRBV2	NA	NA	15	TRBJ2-6	CASSEMSSGANVLTF	TGTGCCAGCAGTGAAATGAGCTCTGGGGCCAACGTCCTGACTTTC
TRBV11-2	NA	NA	14	TRBJ2-7	CASPYRDRAYEQYF	TGTGCCAGCCCCTATCGGGACCGAGCCTACGAGCAGTACTTC
TRBV5-4	NA	TRBD1	15	TRBJ2-1	CASSFDRGEYNEQFF	TGTGCCAGCAGCTTTGACAGGGGCGAGTACAATGAGCAGTTCTTC
TRBV3-1/TRBV3-2	NA	NA	17	TRBJ2-3	CASSQGTGGEGTDTQYF	TGTGCCAGCAGCCAAGGAACAGGGGGGGAGGGCACTGATACGCAGTATTTT
TRBV27	NA	NA	13	TRBJ2-7	CASSWRETYEQYF	TGTGCCAGCAGTTGGAGGGAAACCTACGAGCAGTACTTC
TRBV6-5	once	NA	16	TRBJ1-2	CASSYSMAGPTYGYTF	TGTGCCAGCAGTTACTCGATGGCGGGGCCAACCTATGGCTACACCTTC
TRBV30	NA	NA	13	TRBJ1-3	CAWSPGPGNTIYF	TGTGCCTGGAGCCCAGGGCCCGGAAACACCATATATTTT
TRBV4-1	NA	NA	15	TRBJ1-1	CASSQAKGRGAEAFF	TGCGCCAGCAGCCAAGCTAAGGGTAGAGGGGCTGAAGCTTTCTTT
TRBV7-9	NA	NA	13	TRBJ1-2	CASSLGGNYGYTF	TGTGCCAGCAGCTTAGGTGGTAACTATGGCTACACCTTC
TRBV19	NA	NA	14	TRBJ1-1	CASSIAQVNTEAFF	TGTGCCAGTAGTATAGCACAGGTGAACACTGAAGCTTTCTTT
TRBV11-3	NA	NA	13	TRBJ2-3	CASSLDVWDTQYF	TGTGCCAGCAGCTTAGATGTTTGGGATACGCAGTATTTT
TRBV7-6	NA	TRBD1	15	TRBJ2-1	CASSRGTGSYNEQFF	TGTGCCAGCAGCCGTGGGACAGGCTCCTACAATGAGCAGTTCTTC
TRBV5-1	NA	TRBD2	14	TRBJ2-7	CASSLWAGEGEQYF	TGCGCCAGCAGCTTGTGGGCGGGGGAGGGCGAGCAGTACTTC
TRBV28	NA	NA	11	TRBJ2-1	CASRYTNEQFF	TGTGCCAGCAGGTACACAAATGAGCAGTTCTTC
TRBV9	NA	NA	14	TRBJ2-3	CASSVVTEGDTQYF	TGTGCCAGCAGCGTAGTGACCGAAGGGGATACGCAGTATTTT
TRBV25-1	NA	TRBD1	14	TRBJ1-1	CASSESDRGAEAFF	TGTGCCAGCAGTGAATCGGACAGGGGGGCTGAAGCTTTCTTT
TRBV4-1	NA	NA	14	TRBJ1-5	CASSQDSGNQPQHF	TGCGCCAGCAGCCAAGATTCCGGCAATCAGCCCCAGCATTTT
TRBV10-3	once	NA	12	TRBJ1-5	CAISEEGQPQHF	TGTGCCATCAGTGAGGAGGGGCAGCCCCAGCATTTT
TRBV5-4	NA	NA	15	TRBJ1-6	CASSLNPGPNSPLHF	TGTGCCAGCAGCTTGAATCCAGGTCCTAATTCACCCCTCCACTTT
TRBV10-3	once	NA	15	TRBJ1-2	CAISEDWEKIYGYTF	TGTGCCATCAGTGAGGACTGGGAAAAGATTTATGGCTACACCTTC
TRBV7-9	once	NA	16	TRBJ1-3	CASSSPTGGAGNTIYF	TGTGCCAGCAGCTCCCCGACTGGCGGGGCTGGAAACACCATATATTTT
TRBV7-2	NA	NA	15	TRBJ1-3	CASSLESSSGNTIYF	TGTGCCAGCAGCTTAGAGTCTTCTTCTGGAAACACCATATATTTT
TRBV5-5	once	NA	14	TRBJ1-3	CASSLAGAGNTIYF	TGTGCCAGCAGCTTGGCTGGGGCTGGAAACACCATATATTTT